The 27 T cell receptor beta chains below were found in one sample sequenced in a study of CD8 T cells in Susac syndrome. Reverse transcription of roughly 0.5 to 1 ug RNA was carried out with random hexamers. In TCRdb, the immunoSEQ multiplex PCR reads were re-called with MiXCR into one record per CDR3 protein. Seen here are roughly 200,000 distinct CDR3 sequences, 85% to 95% observed once, and the top ten hold less than 0.11%. Sequences were obtained from CD4+ T cells from PBMCs. The receptor source for this set is a human donor in good health.

The chain has TRBV13 and TRBJ2-3; D may match TRBD1 or TRBD2 (5 bases each). The CDR3 runs 13 residues. V was shortened by 2 bases and J by 5 bases, with 8 bases between the two germline ends. From germline, CDR1 is PRHDT and CDR2 FYEKMQ (reference sequence). CDR3 in DNA: TGTGCCAGCAGCTTATGGGACGAAGATACGCAGTATTTT. Its protein is CASSLWDEDTQYF.

The CDR3 is CASSLGRAVTEAFF. In DNA form, the CDR3 reads TGTGCCAGCAGCTTAGGCAGGGCCGTGACTGAAGCTTTCTTT. The rearrangement joins TRBV7-8 to TRBJ1-1; TRBD1 is a possible D gene (5 bases). The CDR3 is 14 amino acids. Between the trimmed V and J ends, which lost 1 base and 5 bases, there was a span of 11 bases. CDR1 is SGHVS and CDR2 is FQNEAQ in the germline V gene.

V usage is TRBV7-9 and J usage is TRBJ2-1; 12 bases line up with TRBD2. V lost 2 bases, J lost 7 bases, and 9 bases stayed unmatched. Germline V CDR1 and CDR2: SEHNR, FQNEAQ (reference sequence). The CDR3 sequence is 17 residues long. The chain's CDR3 is CASSLLLTSGSSNEQFF. The CDR3 DNA follows: TGTGCCAGCAGCTTACTGTTGACTAGCGGGAGTAGTAATGAGCAGTTCTTC.

The chain combines TRBV3-1 with TRBJ2-1; 10 nucleotides match TRBD2. Trimming took 5 bases from V and 4 from J; bases not matched to a gene: 2. CDR1 is LGHDT, CDR2 YNNKEL, per germline (reference sequence). The CDR3 extends over 14 amino acids. CDR3 in DNA: TGTGCCAGCAGCGTAGCGGGAGGATACAATGAGCAGTTCTTC. Translation: CASSVAGGYNEQFF.

This rearrangement joins TRBV29-1 to TRBJ2-1, with 10 bases matching TRBD2. J gave up 4 bases and V 7 bases, and 13 bases lay outside the gene matches. This CDR3 spans 16 amino acids. CDR1 and CDR2 from the germline V gene are SQVTM and ANQGSEA. Written as DNA, the CDR3 is TGCAGCGCTAGAGCGGGAGGGCTTACCTTTTACAATGAGCAGTTCTTC. It translates to CSARAGGLTFYNEQFF.

The chain carries TRBV7-9 and TRBJ2-3; 7 bases map to TRBD2. V trimming: 5 bases; J trimming: 7 bases; junction bases outside the gene matches: 9. There are 14 residues in the CDR3. Germline CDR1 SEHNR, CDR2 FQNEAQ (reference sequence). The CDR3 loop is CASSTGGTGYTQYF. DNA of the CDR3: TGTGCCAGCAGCACGGGGGGAACGGGGTATACGCAGTATTTT.

The rearrangement joins TRBV29-1 to TRBJ1-2, with 9 bases lining up with TRBD1. Germline V gene lookup returns CDR1 SQVTM and CDR2 ANQGSEA. This CDR3 has 11 amino acids. J gave up 4 bases and V 8 bases, and 2 bases lay outside the gene matches. The DNA for the CDR3 is TGCAGCACGACAGGGGGCTATGGCTACACCTTC. It yields the protein CSTTGGYGYTF.

The chain has TRBV19 and TRBJ2-2; 7 nucleotides match TRBD1. The CDR3 consists of 16 residues. The V gene's germline CDR1 is LNHDA and CDR2 SQIVND (reference sequence). V lost 4 bases and J lost 4; bases outside the gene matches: 9. DNA for the CDR3: TGTGCCAGTAGTAGGAGACAGGGTTTAGGCACCGGGGAGCTGTTTTTT. This codes for CASSRRQGLGTGELFF. The whole variable domain, remainder taken from reference TRBV19 and TRBJ2-2, is DGGITQSPKYLFRKEGQNVTLSCEQNLNHDAMYWYRQDPGQGLRLIYYSQIVNDFQKGDIAEGYSVSREKKESFPLTVTSAQKNPTAFYLCASSRRQGLGTGELFFGEGSRLTVL.

The gene calls are TRBV20-1 and TRBJ2-5; 9 nucleotides match TRBD2. The V gene's germline CDR1 is DFQATT and CDR2 SNEGSKA (reference sequence). CDR3 size: 16 residues. Trimming at V came to 3 bases and at J to 5 bases, leaving 13 bases not matched to a gene. CDR3 sequence: CSAREASGVPEETQYF. The CDR3 DNA reads as TGCAGTGCTAGGGAGGCTAGCGGGGTCCCAGAGGAGACCCAGTACTTC.

The rearrangement links TRBV11-2 to TRBJ1-5; D gene unclear. V lost 1 base and J lost 9, with 13 bases in between. The CDR3 is made up of 14 amino acids. Germline V lookup: CDR1 SGHAT, CDR2 FQNNGV. The CDR3 DNA reads TGTGCCAGCAGCTTAGGTGGCCCTGTGGGGCCCCAGCATTTT. Translated, it gives CASSLGGPVGPQHF. Based on the CDR3 plus reference TRBV11-2 and TRBJ1-5, the full variable domain is EAGVAQSPRYKIIEKRQSVAFWCNPISGHATLYWYQQILGQGPKLLIQFQNNGVVDDSQLPKDRFSAERLKGVDSTLKIQPAKLEDSAVYLCASSLGGPVGPQHFGDGTRLSIL.

The rearrangement uses TRBV29-1 and TRBJ1-2; 8 nucleotides agree with TRBD1. Germline assignment: CDR1 SQVTM and CDR2 ANQGSEA. J lost 7 bases, V lost 5 bases, and 3 bases had no gene match. This CDR3 has 11 residues. The CDR3 sequence: CSVSGGGGYTF. Written as DNA, the CDR3 is TGCAGCGTTTCAGGGGGCGGTGGCTACACCTTC. The variable domain in full, with the rest retrieved from reference TRBV29-1 and TRBJ1-2, is SAVISQKPSRDICQRGTSLTIQCQVDSQVTMMFWYRQQPGQSLTLIATANQGSEATYESGFVIDKFPISRPNLTFSTLTVSNMSPEDSSIYLCSVSGGGGYTFGSGTRLTVV.

CDR3 sequence (DNA): TGTGCCAGCAGCCCGCGCTTCGGACAGATCATGAACACTGAAGCTTTCTTT. Residues: CASSPRFGQIMNTEAFF. This chain links TRBV3-1 with TRBJ1-1, with D possibly being TRBD1 (6 bases). The CDR3 length is 17 residues. Trimming took off 4 bases at V and 0 bases at J, with 18 bases between the two ends. Germline values: CDR1 LGHDT, CDR2 YNNKEL (reference sequence). The full variable domain, in which reference TRBV3-1 and TRBJ1-1 provide the parts outside the CDR3, is DTAVSQTPKYLVTQMGNDKSIKCEQNLGHDTMYWYKQDSKKFLKIMFSYNNKELIINETVPNRFSPKSPDKAHLNLHINSLELGDSAVYFCASSPRFGQIMNTEAFFGQGTRLTVV.

The rearrangement links TRBV30 to TRBJ2-1; the D gene is possibly TRBD1 (5 bases). Trimming shortened V by 0 bases and J by 15 bases, and 15 bases separated the two germline ends. The CDR3 is 12 residues long. Germline CDR1 GTSNPN, CDR2 SVGIG (reference sequence). CDR3 bases: TGTGCCTGGAGTGTACAAATATCCAGGGTGTTCTTC. It yields the protein CAWSVQISRVFF.

The chain combines TRBV3-1 with TRBJ2-1; tentatively, D is TRBD2 (6 bases). The germline V gene encodes CDR1 LGHDT and CDR2 YNNKEL (reference sequence). This CDR3 spans 15 amino acids. The V end lost 3 bases, the J end lost 8 bases, and 17 bases lay between the germline ends. CDR3 sequence (DNA): TGTGCCAGCAGCCACGGACTAAATGGCAACGATGAGCAGTTCTTC. It specifies CASSHGLNGNDEQFF.

This clonotype was seen just once. This chain links TRBV30 with TRBJ1-5; the D gene is possibly TRBD1 (6 bases). The germline CDR1 and CDR2 sequences are GTSNPN and SVGIG (reference sequence). Between the trimmed V and J ends, which lost 2 bases and 4 bases, there was a span of 15 bases. The length of the CDR3 is 15 residues. CDR3 region: CAWSPHRDGNQPQHF. In nucleotides, the CDR3 is TGTGCCTGGAGTCCCCACAGGGACGGTAATCAGCCCCAGCATTTT.

This rearrangement joins TRBV5-6 to TRBJ1-6, with TRBD1 matching 8 bases. Germline V gives CDR1 SGHDT, CDR2 YYEEEE. V dropped 4 bases and J dropped 8; count of bases not matched to a gene: 8. The CDR3 has 15 residues. The CDR3 sequence is CASSTLGQADSPLHF. CDR3 nucleotides: TGTGCCAGCAGCACCCTGGGACAGGCGGATTCACCCCTCCACTTT.

The rearrangement uses TRBV20-1 and TRBJ2-7; no clear D gene. CDR3 length equals 12 residues. CDR1 DFQATT and CDR2 SNEGSKA come from the germline V gene (reference sequence). Trimming shortened V by 1 base and J by 9 bases, and 13 bases separated the two germline ends. The CDR3 region is CSARAGSPGQYV. Here the CDR3 DNA reads TGCAGTGCTAGAGCCGGGTCTCCTGGGCAGTACGTC.

The sample holds one count of this clonotype. The chain uses TRBV20-1 and TRBJ2-3, with 9 bases identical to TRBD1. Trimming cost V 3 bases and J 5 bases; bases outside gene matches: 3. This CDR3 has 13 residues. Germline V gives CDR1 DFQATT, CDR2 SNEGSKA (reference sequence). The CDR3 protein is CSASRQGVDTQYF. The CDR3 DNA follows: TGCAGTGCTAGTAGACAGGGGGTAGATACGCAGTATTTT.

This chain connects TRBV25-1 to TRBJ2-5, with TRBD1 as a possible D gene (6 bases). V lost 3 bases, J lost 2 bases, and 13 bases lay in between. CDR3 size: 15 residues. Germline V gives CDR1 MGHDK, CDR2 SYGVNS. The CDR3 spells CASSDPGTKQETQYF. CDR3 in DNA: TGTGCCAGCAGTGATCCCGGGACAAAGCAAGAGACCCAGTACTTC.

The rearrangement uses TRBV11-1 and TRBJ2-7; D not resolved. Between the trimmed V and J ends, which lost 4 bases and 3 bases, there was a span of 10 bases. Germline CDR1 reads SGHAT; CDR2 reads FQDESV (reference sequence). The CDR3 runs to 13 residues. CDR3 bases: TGTGCCAGCAGCTACAACAGAAACTACGAGCAGTACGTC. The encoded protein is CASSYNRNYEQYV.

This clonotype appeared a single time. The junction departs from germline at one end; a sequencing error may be responsible. This sequence joins TRBV6-5 and TRBJ2-5; D is perhaps TRBD2 (5 bases). The CDR3 loop spans 13 amino acids. CDR1 is MNHEY, CDR2 SVGAGI, per germline. The CDR3 spells CASSGRTGETQYF. In DNA, the CDR3 is TGCGCCAGCAGTGGACGGACTGGAGAGACCCAGTACTTC.

The chain employs TRBV20-1 and TRBJ1-2; 7 bases agree with TRBD1. The length of the CDR3 is 14 residues. The germline gives CDR1 DFQATT, CDR2 SNEGSKA (reference sequence). V lost 5 bases and J lost 3; bases outside the gene matches: 9. This CDR3 is CSAGGQEGDYGYTF. The DNA for the CDR3 is TGCAGTGCTGGCGGACAGGAGGGCGACTATGGCTACACCTTC.

Here the CDR3 DNA reads TGTGCCAGTTCGCGGAACACCGGGGAGCTGTTTTTT. Its translation: CASSRNTGELFF. The V and J genes are TRBV6-5 and TRBJ2-2, with D hard to call. The germline V gene has CDR1 MNHEY and CDR2 SVGAGI. V was clipped by 9 bases and J by 1 base, with 6 bases between them. The CDR3 sequence is 12 residues long.

The chain links TRBV2 to TRBJ2-7; TRBD1 agrees at 8 bases. This CDR3 is built from 15 residues. Trimming cost V 5 bases and J 3 bases; bases outside gene matches: 9. Germline V CDR1 and CDR2: SNHLY, FYNNEI. CDR3 loop: CASSSNRGVSYEQYF. DNA of the CDR3: TGTGCCAGCAGTTCAAACAGGGGGGTGAGCTACGAGCAGTACTTC.

The chain couples TRBV12-3 or TRBV12-4 to TRBJ2-3; D tentatively reads TRBD1 or TRBD2 (5 bases each). V gave up 3 bases and J gave up 2 bases, with 9 bases separating them. The CDR3 is 14 residues long. CDR3 region: CASSFGAFTDTQYF. The CDR3 DNA follows: TGTGCCAGCAGTTTCGGGGCCTTCACAGATACGCAGTATTTT.

V usage is TRBV30 and J usage is TRBJ2-2; D possibly uses TRBD1 or TRBD2 (5 bases each). In germline, CDR1 is GTSNPN, CDR2 SVGIG (reference sequence). Trimming removed 4 bases at V and 6 bases at J, with 9 bases between. There are 12 residues in the CDR3. CDR3 in DNA: TGTGCCTGGAAAAGGGGACCCGGGGAGCTGTTTTTT. Amino acid sequence: CAWKRGPGELFF.

The chain is built from TRBV3-1 and TRBJ1-1; 7 bases match TRBD1. Germline V lookup: CDR1 LGHDT, CDR2 YNNKEL (reference sequence). The ends lost 4 bases at V and 8 bases at J; junction bases unmatched: 10. The CDR3 spans 14 residues. The CDR3 coding sequence is TGTGCCAGCAGCCTTGCCGACCGGGACAGAGAAGCTTTCTTT. It specifies CASSLADRDREAFF.